This TCR beta chain was identified during a study of blood T cell repertoires in COVID-19. Study-level information: The analysed material was cDNA or gDNA that came from T cells, B-cell-depleted T cells, or PBMCs.

This CDR3 has 16 amino acids. The V gene's germline CDR1 is MNHEY and CDR2 SVGEGT. V lost 4 bases to trimming and J lost 2 bases, with 15 bases between them. Sequencing used immunoSEQ multiplex PCR; TCRdb keeps in-frame clones, though not all of them. The sample has around 250,000 clones, 82% seen once. The TCR originated in a woman under 30 with acute or convalescent COVID-19. V is TRBV6-2 or TRBV6-3 and J is TRBJ1-5; a weak D match, TRBD1 (6 bases). The sample taken for sequencing was peripheral blood. CDR3 nucleotides: TGTGCCAGCAGTTCTCCCGAACAGGGAGGCAATCAGCCCCAGCATTTT. This encodes CASSSPEQGGNQPQHF.